Below are 27 T cell receptor beta chains sequenced from a single sample in a study of blood T cell repertoires in COVID-19. Repertoires were generated with immunoSEQ multiplex PCR, while TCRdb's copy carries only in-frame clones and drops some. The sample has around 170,000 clones; under 85% are singletons. The sample was PBMCs or T cells enriched from blood (not recorded which). These receptors were obtained from a middle-aged man who had recovered from COVID-19.

J is TRBJ2-4 and V is TRBV30, with TRBD1 matching over 9 bases. Germline-derived CDR1 and CDR2 are GTSNPN and SVGIG (reference sequence). The V and J ends lost 2 bases and 9 bases, in that order; junction bases with no gene match: 11. This CDR3 region has 15 residues. The CDR3 loop is CAWSLTGGAKSIQYF. The CDR3, as DNA: TGTGCCTGGAGTTTAACAGGGGGCGCGAAGAGCATTCAGTACTTC.

For the CDR3, the DNA is TGTGCCAGCAGCCAAGAACGCGGTGGGGGGGCTAACACCGGGGAGCTGTTTTTT. Protein: CASSQERGGGANTGELFF. This chain uses TRBV3-1 (or the pseudogene TRBV3-2) with TRBJ2-2, with D perhaps TRBD2 (7 bases). The CDR3 is 18 residues long. Germline V lookup: CDR1 LGHDT, CDR2 YNNKEL (reference sequence). The V end lost 0 bases, the J end lost 2 bases, and 16 bases lay between the germline ends.

The V gene is TRBV5-1, the J gene TRBJ1-2; D possibly corresponds to TRBD1 (6 bases). V dropped 2 bases and J dropped 4 bases, with 12 bases sitting between them. This CDR3 is 14 amino acids long. In germline, CDR1 is SGHRS, CDR2 YFSETQ. CDR3 sequence: CASSFLQGIYGYTF. DNA of the CDR3: TGCGCCAGCAGCTTTTTGCAGGGGATCTATGGCTACACCTTC.

The V call is TRBV4-3, the J call TRBJ1-1, with 11 positions matching TRBD1. The germline gives CDR1 LGHNA, CDR2 YSLEER. This CDR3 has 16 residues. Germline trimming cut 0 bases from V and 7 bases from J; bases unmatched to any gene: 7. The CDR3 here is CASSQDPGQGGNEAFF. As DNA, the CDR3 is TGCGCCAGCAGCCAAGATCCGGGACAGGGGGGAAATGAAGCTTTCTTT.

This chain uses TRBV29-1 with TRBJ2-5; TRBD1 matches at 8 bases. This CDR3 comprises 15 residues. Trimming removed 4 bases from V and 2 bases from J; junction bases left unmatched: 9. Germline assignment: CDR1 SQVTM and CDR2 ANQGSEA. CDR3 protein: CSVGPRQGQQETQYF. CDR3 coding DNA: TGCAGCGTTGGGCCCCGACAGGGGCAACAAGAGACCCAGTACTTC.

The chain is built from TRBV4-1 and TRBJ1-3; D uncertain. The CDR3 sequence is 15 residues long. V lost 1 base, J lost 4 bases, and 11 bases lay in between. The germline gives CDR1 MGHRA, CDR2 YSYEKL. CDR3 in amino acids: CASSQGPSLGNTIYF. Here the CDR3 DNA reads TGCGCCAGCAGCCAAGGGCCCTCCTTGGGAAACACCATATATTTT.

This rearrangement joins TRBV19 to TRBJ2-1; a weak D match, TRBD1 (7 bases). The CDR3 has 13 residues. Trimming shortened V by 6 bases and J by 7 bases, and 13 bases separated the two germline ends. Germline V gene sequence: CDR1 LNHDA, CDR2 SQIVND (reference sequence). The CDR3 region has the DNA TGTGCCAGTAGACAACAGGGGACTAATGAGCAGTTCTTC. Protein sequence: CASRQQGTNEQFF.

V and J are TRBV19 and TRBJ2-7, with 8 bases identical to TRBD1. This CDR3 has 13 amino acids. The germline V gene has CDR1 LNHDA and CDR2 SQIVND (reference sequence). The ends lost 8 bases at V and 5 bases at J; junction bases unmatched: 8. The CDR3 spells CASRDRRIDEQYF. Here the CDR3 DNA reads TGTGCCAGTCGGGACAGGCGTATCGACGAGCAGTACTTC.

A few counts support this clone. CDR3 loop: CASSQDRGGQPQHF. The CDR3 nucleotides are TGTGCCAGCAGCCAGGACAGGGGTGGACAGCCCCAGCATTTT. The chain uses TRBV7-8 and TRBJ1-5, with 9 bases fitting TRBD1. CDR1 is SGHVS, CDR2 FQNEAQ, per germline. This CDR3 has 14 residues. Trimming took 5 bases from V and 7 from J; bases not matched to a gene: 6.

The chain links TRBV11-2 to TRBJ2-5; 15 bases align to TRBD2. This CDR3 has 16 amino acids. J gave up 5 bases and V 5 bases, and 6 bases lay outside the gene matches. CDR1 and CDR2 (germline): SGHAT, FQNNGV. The CDR3 DNA follows: TGTGCCAGCAGCCAAGGACTAGCGGGGGGGCGGGAGACCCAGTACTTC. Its translation: CASSQGLAGGRETQYF.

The gene calls are TRBV6-4 and TRBJ2-4; 8 bases map to TRBD1. This CDR3 region has 15 residues. Germline V gene lookup returns CDR1 MRHNA and CDR2 SNTAGT. V gave up 3 bases and J gave up 8 bases; unmatched junction bases: 9. The CDR3 DNA follows: TGTGCCAGCAGTGAGAGGCCAGGGGGCTGGGACATTCAGTACTTC. This translates into CASSERPGGWDIQYF.

This chain uses TRBV12-5 with TRBJ1-2; 8 bases fit TRBD1. The CDR3 extends over 17 amino acids. Germline V gene lookup returns CDR1 LGHNT and CDR2 FRNRAP. V shed 0 bases and J 6 bases; nucleotides not matched to a gene: 12. The CDR3 DNA is TGTGCTAGTGGTTTGGTACAAGGCGGACCGGGACAGGATGGCTACACCTTC. It specifies CASGLVQGGPGQDGYTF.

The J gene is TRBJ1-4, the V gene TRBV27; possible D gene TRBD1, 6 bases. The germline V gene encodes CDR1 MNHEY and CDR2 SMNVEV (reference sequence). V lost 3 bases and J 5 bases, leaving 13 bases between the germline ends. The CDR3 contains 15 residues. This CDR3 reads CASSLLGAANEKLFF. In DNA form, the CDR3 reads TGTGCCAGCAGTTTGTTGGGGGCTGCGAATGAAAAACTGTTTTTT.

The genes are TRBV3-1 (or the pseudogene TRBV3-2) and TRBJ2-1; TRBD2 agrees at 12 bases. The ends lost 4 bases at V and 8 bases at J; junction bases unmatched: 9. The CDR3 runs 16 residues. CDR1 and CDR2 from the germline V gene are LGHDT and YNNKEL (reference sequence). CDR3 bases: TGTGCCAGCAGCCCAAAAAGGCTAGCGGGGGGGCATGAGCAGTTCTTC. Amino acid sequence: CASSPKRLAGGHEQFF.

V is TRBV2 and J is TRBJ1-2; 8 bases agree with TRBD1. Germline assignment: CDR1 SNHLY and CDR2 FYNNEI. The ends lost 7 bases at V and 1 base at J; junction bases unmatched: 11. The CDR3 length is 16 residues. CDR3 protein: CASTALEGQVNYGYTF. DNA of the CDR3: TGTGCCAGCACCGCCCTGGAGGGACAGGTTAACTATGGCTACACCTTC.

The genes are TRBV11-3 and TRBJ1-4; perhaps TRBD1 as D (5 bases). The CDR3 consists of 12 residues. Trimming cost V 4 bases and J 12 bases, with 12 bases left between them. CDR1 is SGHNT, CDR2 YENEEA, per germline. The CDR3: CASSSSGGELFF. CDR3 sequence (DNA): TGTGCCAGCAGCTCGTCTGGGGGGGAACTGTTTTTT.

This clone appeared once. The chain links TRBV10-3 to TRBJ2-7, with D maybe TRBD1 (5 bases). The germline gives CDR1 ENHRY, CDR2 SYGVKD. Trimming took 7 bases from V and 2 from J, leaving 15 bases between them. The CDR3 runs 14 residues. The CDR3 DNA is TGTGCCATCACCTGGGGCAGGGATGCCTACGAGCAGTACTTC. Its protein product is CAITWGRDAYEQYF.

This clone appeared once. The rearrangement joins TRBV6-5 to TRBJ2-3; D perhaps matches TRBD2 (5 bases). The germline CDR1 and CDR2 sequences are MNHEY and SVGAGI. Deletions cut 0 bases from V and 3 bases from J, with 10 bases between. This CDR3 contains 15 residues. The chain's CDR3 is CASSYSGVSTDTQYF. The CDR3 DNA reads TGTGCCAGCAGTTACTCCGGGGTCTCGACAGATACGCAGTATTTT.

The chain recombines TRBV11-1 with TRBJ1-2; 8 bases match TRBD1. The CDR3 consists of 13 residues. Germline assignment: CDR1 SGHAT and CDR2 FQDESV (reference sequence). Trimming took 5 bases from V and 8 from J; bases not matched to a gene: 7. CDR3 bases: TGTGCCAGCAGCGGAGCAGGGGGCCACGGCTACACCTTC. Protein sequence: CASSGAGGHGYTF.

CDR3 protein: CASSLGTPLYNEQFF. In DNA form, the CDR3 reads TGTGCCAGCAGCTTGGGGACACCTCTCTACAATGAGCAGTTCTTC. The V gene is TRBV5-6, the J gene TRBJ2-1, with D tentatively TRBD1 (5 bases). Trimming stripped 0 bases from V and 3 bases from J, with 10 bases between. The CDR3 covers 15 residues. Per germline, CDR1 SGHDT and CDR2 YYEEEE.

This sequence joins TRBV18 and TRBJ1-3; D is possibly TRBD1 (6 bases). The ends were cut back, 2 bases at V and 2 bases at J, with 13 bases in the middle. CDR3 length: 16 residues. From germline, CDR1 is KGHSH and CDR2 LQKENI. This chain's CDR3 is CASSPTTGKTGNTIYF. The DNA for the CDR3 is TGTGCCAGCTCACCAACTACAGGGAAGACTGGAAACACCATATATTTT.

This chain uses TRBV25-1 with TRBJ1-1; no definite D call. V was clipped by 4 bases and J by 8 bases, with 8 bases between them. Germline-derived CDR1 and CDR2 are MGHDK and SYGVNS. There are 11 residues in the CDR3. The CDR3 coding sequence is TGTGCCAGCAGTGTACAGACCGAAGCTTTCTTT. Protein product: CASSVQTEAFF.

This chain links TRBV19 with TRBJ1-1, with D perhaps matching TRBD1 (6 bases). The length of the CDR3 is 14 residues. Per germline, CDR1 LNHDA and CDR2 SQIVND (reference sequence). Trimming pared 7 bases from V and 0 bases from J, leaving 12 bases between. The CDR3 loop is CASIPDSLNTEAFF. The CDR3 DNA sequence: TGTGCCAGTATCCCGGACAGCCTGAACACTGAAGCTTTCTTT.

V is TRBV11-1 and J is TRBJ2-1, with 10 positions matching TRBD1. J was trimmed by 7 bases and V by 6 bases; bases with no gene match: 12. This CDR3 has 16 amino acids. Per the germline V gene, CDR1 is SGHAT and CDR2 is FQDESV (reference sequence). The CDR3 loop reads CASRRTGTGARNEQFF. DNA for the CDR3: TGTGCCAGCAGGAGGACCGGGACAGGGGCTCGAAATGAGCAGTTCTTC.

The DNA of the CDR3 is TGTGCCAGCAGCTTAGAGGGGGCCTATGGCTACACCTTC. Amino acid sequence: CASSLEGAYGYTF. The chain combines TRBV7-3 with TRBJ1-2; 7 nucleotides line up with TRBD1. Germline CDR1 reads SGHTA; CDR2 reads FQGTGA. The V segment lost 2 bases and the J segment 4 bases; nucleotides outside the gene matches: 1. This CDR3 has 13 residues.

Worth noting for this clone: The sample holds other DNA sequences that translate to the same CDR3. This chain links TRBV12-3 or TRBV12-4 with TRBJ1-1; D is ambiguous. The length of the CDR3 is 13 residues. Trimming pared 1 base from V and 1 base from J, leaving 4 bases between. This CDR3 is CASSLGANTEAFF. CDR3 DNA: TGTGCCAGCAGTTTAGGAGCGAACACTGAAGCTTTCTTT.

The rearrangement joins TRBV7-8 to TRBJ2-1, with D tentatively TRBD2 (7 bases). The germline V and J ends were trimmed by 5 bases and 0 bases, with 11 bases remaining between them. Germline lookup yields CDR1 SGHVS and CDR2 FQNEAQ. CDR3 size: 15 residues. The CDR3 coding sequence is TGTGCCAGCAGCCGGGGGGCCCGCTCCTACAATGAGCAGTTCTTC. Amino acids: CASSRGARSYNEQFF.